Shown below are 20 T cell receptor beta chains from a single sample sequenced in a study of CD8 T cells in Susac syndrome. Reverse transcription of roughly 0.45 to 1 ug RNA used random hexamers. TCRdb reprocessed the immunoSEQ multiplex PCR reads with MiXCR, giving one entry per CDR3 protein. The table has roughly 150,000 distinct CDR3 sequences, approximately 95% seen once; the top ten hold approximately 0.17%. The sequencing input was CD4+ T cells from PBMCs. The receptors come from a human donor with Susac syndrome.

The gene calls are TRBV12-5 and TRBJ2-1; 8 nucleotides line up with TRBD1. Losses at the gene ends were 4 bases for V and 5 bases for J; bases not matched to a gene: 4. Germline V gene data show CDR1 as LGHNT and CDR2 as FRNRAP. The length of the CDR3 is 14 residues. The CDR3 here is CASGSGTGNNEQFF. Here the CDR3 DNA reads TGTGCTAGTGGTTCCGGGACAGGTAACAATGAGCAGTTCTTC.

The chain employs TRBV4-1 and TRBJ1-5, with TRBD1 matching over 8 bases. Trimming removed 2 bases from V and 2 bases from J; junction bases left unmatched: 17. The CDR3 sequence is 20 residues long. CDR1 and CDR2 from the germline V gene are MGHRA and YSYEKL. The CDR3 sequence is CASSQFGPRDRILGNQPQHF. The DNA for the CDR3 is TGCGCCAGCAGCCAATTTGGTCCCCGGGACAGGATTCTGGGCAATCAGCCCCAGCATTTT.

V and J are TRBV5-4 and TRBJ2-1; TRBD1 or TRBD2 may be the D gene (7 bases each). V lost 1 base and J 8 bases, leaving 10 bases between the germline ends. There are 13 residues in the CDR3. Germline V gene data show CDR1 as SGHNT and CDR2 as YYREEE (reference sequence). DNA for the CDR3: TGTGCCAGCAGCTTGCCAGGGGGGGATGAGCAGTTCTTC. It codes for CASSLPGGDEQFF.

This clonotype was observed a single time. The V and J genes are TRBV12-5 and TRBJ2-3; D gene uncertain. The ends were cut back, 4 bases at V and 0 bases at J, with 11 bases in the middle. Germline values: CDR1 LGHNT, CDR2 FRNRAP. The CDR3 totals 15 residues. CDR3 coding DNA: TGTGCTAGTGGTTCCCCAAAGAGGAGCACAGATACGCAGTATTTT. Translated: CASGSPKRSTDTQYF. Filled out from reference TRBV12-5 and TRBJ2-3, the complete variable domain reads DARVTQTPRHKVTEMGQEVTMRCQPILGHNTVFWYRQTMMQGLELLAYFRNRAPLDDSGMPKDRFSAEMPDATLATLKIQPSEPRDSAVYFCASGSPKRSTDTQYFGPGTRLTVL.

The rearrangement links TRBV10-3 to TRBJ2-5; maybe TRBD2 (6 bases). This CDR3 is 13 amino acids long. The V end lost 8 bases, the J end lost 5 bases, and 15 bases lay between the germline ends. The germline V gene encodes CDR1 ENHRY and CDR2 SYGVKD. The CDR3 sequence is CAIAGYDGETQYF. In DNA form, the CDR3 reads TGTGCCATCGCGGGGTACGACGGGGAGACCCAGTACTTC.

The chain is built from TRBV29-1 and TRBJ1-1; D not certain. Trimming took off 4 bases at V and 4 bases at J, with 7 bases between the two ends. CDR3 size: 11 residues. Germline CDR1 is SQVTM and CDR2 is ANQGSEA. The CDR3 region has the DNA TGCAGCGTTGGAGCACTCACTGAAGCTTTCTTT. This gives the protein CSVGALTEAFF.

This chain uses TRBV6-5 with TRBJ1-4; 7 bases map to TRBD1. The CDR3 totals 14 residues. Losses at the gene ends were 4 bases for V and 8 bases for J; bases not matched to a gene: 7. Germline-derived CDR1 and CDR2 are MNHEY and SVGAGI. The CDR3 DNA reads TGTGCCAGCAGTTCGGGACAGCGGGGAGAAAAACTGTTTTTT. Its translation: CASSSGQRGEKLFF.

The chain joins TRBV20-1 to TRBJ1-2; the D is unclear. V shed 7 bases and J shed 8 bases, with 14 bases lying between them. The length of the CDR3 is 11 residues. The V gene's germline CDR1 is DFQATT and CDR2 SNEGSKA (reference sequence). CDR3 DNA sequence: TGCAGTGTCCAGACGGTTAGGGGCTACACCTTC. Amino acid sequence: CSVQTVRGYTF.

This clonotype was counted a single time. The CDR3 loop reads CSVQDVIDSPLHF. The CDR3, as DNA: TGCAGCGTTCAGGATGTGATCGATTCACCCCTCCACTTT. The chain links TRBV29-1 to TRBJ1-6; no clear D. The CDR3 sequence is 13 residues long. Germline CDR1 and CDR2: SQVTM and ANQGSEA. Trimming left V 5 bases short and J 8 bases short, with 13 bases between.

J is TRBJ2-5 and V is TRBV4-1, with TRBD2 matching over 7 bases. V lost 4 bases and J lost 2; bases outside the gene matches: 4. Germline CDR1 MGHRA, CDR2 YSYEKL. CDR3 size: 14 residues. The DNA of the CDR3 is TGCGCCAGCAGCCCGGGACTATCACAAGAGACCCAGTACTTC. Its protein is CASSPGLSQETQYF.

The rearrangement links TRBV9 to TRBJ2-3; D is unresolved. Germline CDR1 and CDR2: SGDLS and YYNGEE. The CDR3 contains 13 residues. V gave up 5 bases and J gave up 2 bases, with 9 bases separating them. The CDR3 reads CASRRESTDTQYF. The CDR3 bases are TGTGCCAGCAGAAGGGAATCCACAGATACGCAGTATTTT.

In this sample, this clonotype turned up once. V is TRBV25-1 and J is TRBJ2-7, with D tentatively TRBD1 (6 bases). This CDR3 has 12 amino acids. Trimming shortened V by 6 bases and J by 2 bases, and 8 bases separated the two germline ends. Germline-derived CDR1 and CDR2 are MGHDK and SYGVNS. CDR3 DNA sequence: TGTGCCAGCAGCAGGGGACCCTACGAGCAGTACTTC. This translates into CASSRGPYEQYF.

J is TRBJ2-5 and V is TRBV29-1; 7 bases line up with TRBD1. With 5 bases clipped from V and 2 bases from J, the junction kept 5 bases outside the gene matches. This CDR3 has 13 amino acids. The germline V gene has CDR1 SQVTM and CDR2 ANQGSEA. Written as DNA, the CDR3 is TGCAGCGTTCGGGACAGAAATCAAGAGACCCAGTACTTC. As protein: CSVRDRNQETQYF.

The chain joins TRBV27 to TRBJ1-3; D call uncertain. The V gene lost 3 bases and the J gene lost 5 bases, with 11 bases spanning the gap. The CDR3 is made up of 14 amino acids. The germline V gene encodes CDR1 MNHEY and CDR2 SMNVEV (reference sequence). CDR3 DNA: TGTGCCAGCAGTTTGACCGGGCGGCGAAACACCATATATTTT. This codes for CASSLTGRRNTIYF.

The CDR3 here is CASSAKPGSSGANVLTF. The DNA of the CDR3 is TGTGCCAGCAGTGCAAAACCGGGAAGCTCTGGGGCCAACGTCCTGACTTTC. V usage is TRBV25-1 and J usage is TRBJ2-6; D might be TRBD2 (5 bases). This CDR3 is 17 amino acids long. Looked up from germline, CDR1 is MGHDK and CDR2 is SYGVNS. V shed 4 bases and J shed 0 bases, with 13 bases lying between them.

This clonotype turned up a few times. V is TRBV9 and J is TRBJ1-5; D remains ambiguous. Per germline, CDR1 SGDLS and CDR2 YYNGEE. With 3 bases removed from V and 1 base from J, the gap between germline ends came to 5 bases. There are 13 residues in the CDR3. The CDR3 loop reads CASSALSNQPQHF. CDR3 sequence (DNA): TGTGCCAGCAGCGCGTTGAGCAATCAGCCCCAGCATTTT.

The chain is built from TRBV7-2 and TRBJ2-7; maybe TRBD2 (5 bases). Looked up from germline, CDR1 is SGHTA and CDR2 is FQGNSA. V lost 0 bases and J 6 bases, leaving 15 bases between the germline ends. This CDR3 spans 15 amino acids. CDR3 DNA sequence: TGTGCCAGCAGCTTAGCGGGGAGAAGCTTAATCGAGCAGTACTTC. As protein: CASSLAGRSLIEQYF.

The chain joins TRBV14 to TRBJ2-5, with TRBD2 matching over 7 bases. The V gene end was trimmed by 1 base and the J gene end by 7 bases; junction bases not matched to a gene: 3. The germline V gene encodes CDR1 SGHDN and CDR2 FVKESK. There are 13 residues in the CDR3. The CDR3 loop reads CASSQGLAGTQYF. CDR3 nucleotide sequence: TGTGCCAGCAGCCAAGGACTAGCCGGGACCCAGTACTTC.

The chain employs TRBV9 and TRBJ2-2; D perhaps matches TRBD1 (6 bases). V was shortened by 2 bases and J by 8 bases, with 16 bases between the two germline ends. The CDR3 spans 15 residues. The germline V gene has CDR1 SGDLS and CDR2 YYNGEE. The CDR3 sequence is CASSVTGNDLGELFF. For the CDR3, the DNA is TGTGCCAGCAGCGTTACAGGGAATGACTTGGGGGAGCTGTTTTTT.

The V and J genes are TRBV20-1 and TRBJ2-7; no clear D. V was shortened by 3 bases and J by 2 bases, with 11 bases between the two germline ends. Germline CDR1 and CDR2: DFQATT and SNEGSKA (reference sequence). This CDR3 contains 13 residues. The CDR3 DNA reads as TGCAGTGCTAGTTGGTCCGACCCCTACGAGCAGTACTTC. It is translated as CSASWSDPYEQYF.